This record covers a single T cell receptor beta chain. Its antigen is unknown. This specimen includes other DNA sequences encoding the same CDR3. The sample is drawn from a study of shared clonotypes between healthy human individuals. Study summary: A donor's plate count was three for CD4 naive and three for CD4 memory; CD8 naive had two and CD8 memory one.

Study-level results: The study found approximately 5% of naive CD4 clonotypes shared across a handful of donors.

CD8 cells regarded as naive lacked CD45RO, were positively chosen for CCR7, and omitted terminally differentiated effector memory CD45RA+ cells. Profiling relied on immunoSEQ multiplex PCR, and the TCRdb table lists in-frame clones only, not all of them. The profile shows nearly 2 million clones, about 95% of them singletons. The CDR3 totals 12 residues. Trimming shortened V by 4 bases and J by 3 bases, and 8 bases separated the two germline ends. Germline CDR1 SGHRS, CDR2 YFSETQ. This receptor was taken from a man younger than 35 in good health. The chain has TRBV5-1 and TRBJ2-7; tentatively, D is TRBD1 (5 bases). The sequenced sample consisted of naive CD8+ T cells sorted from blood. The CDR3 is CASSIDSYEQYF. The CDR3 DNA is TGCGCCAGCAGCATTGACAGCTACGAGCAGTACTTC.